This T cell receptor (beta chain) was recorded in a study of shared clonotypes between healthy human individuals. Study findings and constraints: Among donors, sharing of clonotypes was expected to be affected by sequencing depth.

CDR1 is DFQATT, CDR2 SNEGSKA, per germline (reference sequence). This CDR3 spans 11 amino acids. The V gene lost 1 base and the J gene lost 3 bases, with 3 bases spanning the gap. A remark on this clone: Its specificity is not known. The sample contains more than one DNA sequence encoding this CDR3.

Measured with immunoSEQ multiplex PCR; TCRdb has only the in-frame clones, and not every one. Seen here are under 1,900,000 clones, approximately 98.5% observed once, and the top ten hold about 0.4%. J is TRBJ2-5 and V is TRBV20-1; D is unclear. The sequence was obtained from a man younger than 45 in good health. Sequenced input: naive CD4+ T cells sorted from blood. Documented subset: CD45RA+ positively selected. Here the CDR3 DNA reads TGCAGTGCTAGAGTAGAAGAGACCCAGTACTTC. It yields the protein CSARVEETQYF.